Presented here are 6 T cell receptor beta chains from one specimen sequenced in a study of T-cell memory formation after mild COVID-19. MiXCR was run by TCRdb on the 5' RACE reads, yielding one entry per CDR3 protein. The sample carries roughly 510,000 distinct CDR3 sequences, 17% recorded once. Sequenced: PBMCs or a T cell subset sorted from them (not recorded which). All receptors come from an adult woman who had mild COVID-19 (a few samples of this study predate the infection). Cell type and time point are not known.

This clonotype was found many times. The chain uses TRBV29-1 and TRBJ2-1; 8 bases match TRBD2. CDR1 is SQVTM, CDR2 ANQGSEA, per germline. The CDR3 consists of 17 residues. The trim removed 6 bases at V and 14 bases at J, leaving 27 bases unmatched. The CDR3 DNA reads TGCAGCGTAGGTGTTCGAATAGCGGGAACGAAAAAGGGTAGTGAGTTCTTC. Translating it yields CSVGVRIAGTKKGSEFF.

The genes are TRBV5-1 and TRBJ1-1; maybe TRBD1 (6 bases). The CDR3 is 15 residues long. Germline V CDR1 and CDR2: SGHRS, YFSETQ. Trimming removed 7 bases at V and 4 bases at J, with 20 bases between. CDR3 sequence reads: CASHLATGSVTEAFF. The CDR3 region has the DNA TGCGCCAGCCATTTGGCCACAGGGTCGGTCACTGAAGCTTTCTTT.

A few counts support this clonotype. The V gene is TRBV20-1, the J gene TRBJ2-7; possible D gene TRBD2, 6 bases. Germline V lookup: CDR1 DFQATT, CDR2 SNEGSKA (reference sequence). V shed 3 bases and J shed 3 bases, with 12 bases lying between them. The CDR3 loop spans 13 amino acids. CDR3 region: CSASVGSLYEQYF. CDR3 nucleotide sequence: TGCAGTGCTAGCGTCGGGAGTCTCTACGAGCAGTACTTC.

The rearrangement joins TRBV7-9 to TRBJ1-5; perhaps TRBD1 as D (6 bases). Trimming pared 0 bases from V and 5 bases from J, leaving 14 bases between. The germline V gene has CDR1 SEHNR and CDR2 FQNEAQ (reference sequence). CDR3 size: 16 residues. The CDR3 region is CASSLAGGVPDQPQHF. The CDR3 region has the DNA TGTGCCAGCAGCTTAGCAGGGGGAGTACCGGATCAGCCCCAGCATTTT. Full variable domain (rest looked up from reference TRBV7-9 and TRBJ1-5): DTGVSQNPRHKITKRGQNVTFRCDPISEHNRLYWYRQTLGQGPEFLTYFQNEAQLEKSRLLSDRFSAERPKGSFSTLEIQRTEQGDSAMYLCASSLAGGVPDQPQHFGDGTRLSIL.

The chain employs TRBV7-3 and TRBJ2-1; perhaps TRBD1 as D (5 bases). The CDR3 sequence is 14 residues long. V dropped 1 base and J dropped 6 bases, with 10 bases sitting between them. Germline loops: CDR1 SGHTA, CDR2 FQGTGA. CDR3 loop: CASSLMVGRNEQFF. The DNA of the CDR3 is TGTGCCAGCAGCTTAATGGTGGGGCGCAATGAGCAGTTCTTC.

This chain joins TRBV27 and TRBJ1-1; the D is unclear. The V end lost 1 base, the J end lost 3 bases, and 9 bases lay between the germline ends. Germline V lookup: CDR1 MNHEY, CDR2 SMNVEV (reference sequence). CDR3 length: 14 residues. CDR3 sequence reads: CASSLLKSDTEAFF. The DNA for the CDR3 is TGTGCCAGCAGTTTATTGAAGAGTGACACTGAAGCTTTCTTT.